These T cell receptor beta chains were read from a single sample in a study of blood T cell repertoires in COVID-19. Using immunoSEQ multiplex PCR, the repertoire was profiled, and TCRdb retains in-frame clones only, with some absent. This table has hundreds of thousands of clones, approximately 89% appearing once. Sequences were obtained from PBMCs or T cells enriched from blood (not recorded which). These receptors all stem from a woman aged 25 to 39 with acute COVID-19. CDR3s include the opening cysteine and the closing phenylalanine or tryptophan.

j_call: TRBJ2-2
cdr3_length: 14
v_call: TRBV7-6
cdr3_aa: CASSRSTGTGELFF

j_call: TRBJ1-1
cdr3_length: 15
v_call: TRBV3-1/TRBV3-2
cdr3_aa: CASGPGGALNTEAFF

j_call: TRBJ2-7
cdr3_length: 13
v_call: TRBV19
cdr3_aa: CASSSRDRYEQYF

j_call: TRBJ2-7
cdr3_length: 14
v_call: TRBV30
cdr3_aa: CAWSVAGTSYEQYF

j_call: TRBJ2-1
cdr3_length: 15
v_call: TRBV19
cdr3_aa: CASSRGTGIYNEQFF

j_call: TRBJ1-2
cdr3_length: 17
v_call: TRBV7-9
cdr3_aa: CASSPPGGERADYGYTF

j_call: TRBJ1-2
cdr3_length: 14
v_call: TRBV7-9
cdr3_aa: CASSKRQGLYGYTF

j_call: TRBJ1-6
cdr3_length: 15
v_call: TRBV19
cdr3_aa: CASSIDDRGDSPLHF

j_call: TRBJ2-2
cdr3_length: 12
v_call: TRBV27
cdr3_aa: CASSPPAGELFF

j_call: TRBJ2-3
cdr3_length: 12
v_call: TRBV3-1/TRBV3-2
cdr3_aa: CASSPPGGTQYF

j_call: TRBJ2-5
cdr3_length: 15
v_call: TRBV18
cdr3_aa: CASSPDGSPGETQYF

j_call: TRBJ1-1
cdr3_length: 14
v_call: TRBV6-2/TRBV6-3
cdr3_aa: CASSYSQGWTEAFF

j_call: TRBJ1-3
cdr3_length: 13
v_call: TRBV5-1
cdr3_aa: CASSLAPGNTIYF

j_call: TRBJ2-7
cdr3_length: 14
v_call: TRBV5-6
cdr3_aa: CATGRQAGEFEQYF

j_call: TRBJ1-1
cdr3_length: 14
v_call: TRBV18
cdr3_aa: CASSPWGRGTEAFF

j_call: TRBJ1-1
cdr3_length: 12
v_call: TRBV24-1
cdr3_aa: CATSDAATEAFF

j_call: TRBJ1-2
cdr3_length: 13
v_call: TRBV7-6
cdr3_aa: CASSLARGSGYTF

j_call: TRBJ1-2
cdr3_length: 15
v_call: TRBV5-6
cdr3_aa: CASSPRTVRGYGYTF